The sequence of this T cell receptor beta chain was determined in a study of identical twins. TCRdb called the 5' RACE reads again in MiXCR, with one record for every CDR3 protein. Seen here are roughly 490,000 distinct CDR3 sequences, 14% observed once, and the top ten hold about 0.94%. Overall study findings and caveats: Where out-of-frame alpha sequences were twin-shared, they showed excess low generation probability. While abundant cord blood beta clonotypes carried fewer insertions, memory repertoires showed no such pattern.

Trimming removed 4 bases from V and 5 bases from J, with 6 bases in between. Germline CDR1 and CDR2: LNHDA and SQIVND (reference sequence). This CDR3 spans 11 amino acids. Donors uniformly comprised healthy Caucasians. Comment on this clonotype: The antigen is undetermined.

Another study also made use of these data, one on yellow fever vaccine responses in identical twins.

The chain uses TRBV19 and TRBJ2-7; D unclear. The receptor was derived from a woman aged 18-35 years in good health. The specimen was CD4+ T cells sorted from blood. CDR3 DNA sequence: TGTGCCAGTAGTAATGGGAACGAGCAGTACTTC. Amino acid sequence: CASSNGNEQYF.